This TCR beta chain was sequenced in a study of post-analysis software for immune sequencing data. Concerning this clonotype itself: The antigen remains undetermined.

Germline lookup yields CDR1 SGDLS and CDR2 YYNGEE. The V and J ends lost 0 bases and 8 bases respectively, with 12 bases between them. This CDR3 is built from 14 residues. Unique molecular identifiers were built into the TCR beta cDNA libraries. From the PCR reads, TCRdb called clonotypes with MiXCR, one entry per CDR3 protein. The table lists almost 700,000 distinct CDR3 sequences, approximately 59% of them singletons. Study outcomes and limitations: Controls had lower frequencies than patients of about 5 TRBV segments, which included TRBV5-6, TRBV5-1 and TRBV20-1.

The V gene is TRBV9, the J gene TRBJ2-1; D not resolved. Sequenced input: blood. This clonotype was obtained from a girl aged 2-10 years with multiple sclerosis. The CDR3: CASSVVTATDEQFF. The DNA for the CDR3 is TGTGCCAGCAGCGTAGTAACCGCTACGGATGAGCAGTTCTTC.